A selection of T cell receptor beta chains follows, all from one sample in a study of blood T cell repertoires in COVID-19. Sequencing was performed with immunoSEQ multiplex PCR; in TCRdb, only in-frame clones are kept and a portion is missing. This table holds about 100,000 clones, approximately 80% found once. Sequencing was carried out using peripheral blood. The receptors derive from a man between 60 and 70 years old with active or convalescent COVID-19. Both conserved end residues are part of each CDR3. The D gene is left open where the match is weak. Where a row states a size, it is once, few, many or the class of an expanded clone; other rows omit it.

v_call: TRBV25-1; j_call: TRBJ2-5; d_call: NA; clone_size: NA; cdr3_aa: CASSDLYRSQETQYF; cdr3_nt: TGTGCCAGCAGTGACCTTTACAGGTCACAAGAGACCCAGTACTTC
v_call: TRBV19; j_call: TRBJ2-7; d_call: NA; clone_size: NA; cdr3_aa: CASSIGTPPYEQYF; cdr3_nt: TGTGCCAGTAGTATAGGGACACCACCCTACGAGCAGTACTTC
v_call: TRBV7-2; j_call: TRBJ2-1; d_call: NA; clone_size: NA; cdr3_aa: CASSFQGAGDEQFF; cdr3_nt: TGTGCCAGCAGCTTTCAGGGGGCGGGGGATGAGCAGTTCTTC
v_call: TRBV6-1; j_call: TRBJ1-6; d_call: NA; clone_size: once; cdr3_aa: CASSEFWQGNSPLHF; cdr3_nt: TGTGCCAGCAGTGAATTTTGGCAGGGGAATTCACCCCTCCACTTT
v_call: TRBV18; j_call: TRBJ2-5; d_call: NA; clone_size: NA; cdr3_aa: CASSPLRGRETQYF; cdr3_nt: TGTGCCAGCTCACCACTCAGGGGCAGAGAGACCCAGTACTTC
v_call: TRBV28; j_call: TRBJ2-7; d_call: TRBD2; clone_size: NA; cdr3_aa: CASSLATSGSYEQYF; cdr3_nt: TGTGCCAGCAGTTTGGCGACTAGCGGGAGCTACGAGCAGTACTTC
v_call: TRBV9; j_call: TRBJ2-1; d_call: TRBD1; clone_size: NA; cdr3_aa: CASSGPGQGDYNEQFF; cdr3_nt: TGTGCCAGCAGCGGACCGGGACAGGGGGATTACAATGAGCAGTTCTTC
v_call: TRBV7-3; j_call: TRBJ2-1; d_call: NA; clone_size: once; cdr3_aa: CASSPTRDNEQFF; cdr3_nt: TGTGCCAGCAGCCCTACTAGAGACAATGAGCAGTTCTTC
v_call: TRBV19; j_call: TRBJ1-1; d_call: NA; clone_size: NA; cdr3_aa: CASSNPTETEAFF; cdr3_nt: TGTGCCAGTAGTAACCCGACAGAGACTGAAGCTTTCTTT
v_call: TRBV24-1; j_call: TRBJ1-2; d_call: NA; clone_size: NA; cdr3_aa: CATSDSPSYGYTF; cdr3_nt: TGTGCCACCAGTGATTCGCCTAGCTATGGCTACACCTTC
v_call: TRBV7-9; j_call: TRBJ1-1; d_call: TRBD1; clone_size: NA; cdr3_aa: CASSRTGLNTEAFF; cdr3_nt: TGTGCCAGCAGCCGGACAGGGTTGAACACTGAAGCTTTCTTT
v_call: TRBV6-5; j_call: TRBJ2-1; d_call: NA; clone_size: NA; cdr3_aa: CASSYSNEAVEQFF; cdr3_nt: TGTGCCAGCAGTTACTCAAACGAGGCGGTTGAGCAGTTCTTC
v_call: TRBV27; j_call: TRBJ2-5; d_call: TRBD1; clone_size: NA; cdr3_aa: CASSDYRDRGQETQYF; cdr3_nt: TGTGCCAGCAGTGATTACCGGGACAGGGGCCAAGAGACCCAGTACTTC
v_call: TRBV7-9; j_call: TRBJ1-4; d_call: TRBD1; clone_size: NA; cdr3_aa: CASSKPGQGIEKLFF; cdr3_nt: TGTGCCAGCAGCAAACCGGGACAGGGTATTGAAAAACTGTTTTTT
v_call: TRBV6-2/TRBV6-3; j_call: TRBJ2-5; d_call: TRBD2; clone_size: NA; cdr3_aa: CASSAGLAGGKETQYF; cdr3_nt: TGTGCCAGCAGTGCGGGACTAGCGGGAGGGAAAGAGACCCAGTACTTC
v_call: TRBV29-1; j_call: TRBJ2-2; d_call: TRBD1; clone_size: NA; cdr3_aa: CSVLGRGSGELFF; cdr3_nt: TGCAGCGTTTTGGGCAGGGGGTCCGGGGAGCTGTTTTTT
v_call: TRBV2; j_call: TRBJ1-1; d_call: NA; clone_size: NA; cdr3_aa: CASSVGRQEAFF; cdr3_nt: TGTGCCAGCAGTGTAGGCAGGCAGGAAGCTTTCTTT
v_call: TRBV6-5; j_call: TRBJ1-2; d_call: NA; clone_size: NA; cdr3_aa: CASSYKFGGPWYGYTF; cdr3_nt: TGTGCCAGCAGTTACAAGTTCGGGGGACCTTGGTATGGCTACACCTTC
v_call: TRBV11-2; j_call: TRBJ2-1; d_call: TRBD2; clone_size: once; cdr3_aa: CASSLVGLAVSSYNEQFF; cdr3_nt: TGTGCCAGCAGCTTAGTAGGACTAGCGGTAAGCTCCTACAATGAGCAGTTCTTC
v_call: TRBV7-7; j_call: TRBJ2-1; d_call: TRBD1; clone_size: few; cdr3_aa: CASSPTTGYNEQFF; cdr3_nt: TGTGCTAGCAGCCCAACGACAGGGTACAATGAGCAGTTCTTC
v_call: TRBV28; j_call: TRBJ1-4; d_call: NA; clone_size: few; cdr3_aa: CASSPLDRETNEKLFF; cdr3_nt: TGTGCCAGCAGCCCTTTAGACAGAGAGACTAATGAAAAACTGTTTTTT
v_call: TRBV11-3; j_call: TRBJ1-3; d_call: NA; clone_size: NA; cdr3_aa: CASTLQGRSGNTIYF; cdr3_nt: TGTGCCAGCACACTGCAGGGAAGATCCGGAAACACCATATATTTT
v_call: TRBV6-5; j_call: TRBJ1-5; d_call: NA; clone_size: NA; cdr3_aa: CASNPGYSNQPQHF; cdr3_nt: TGTGCCAGCAACCCGGGGTATAGCAATCAGCCCCAGCATTTT
v_call: TRBV4-2; j_call: TRBJ2-5; d_call: TRBD2; clone_size: few; cdr3_aa: CASSVTSGTETQYF; cdr3_nt: TGTGCCAGCAGCGTTACTAGCGGGACCGAGACCCAGTACTTC
v_call: TRBV29-1; j_call: TRBJ1-2; d_call: NA; clone_size: NA; cdr3_aa: CSVEKDTRGYTF; cdr3_nt: TGCAGCGTTGAAAAGGACACCCGAGGCTACACCTTC
v_call: TRBV3-1/TRBV3-2; j_call: TRBJ2-7; d_call: TRBD1; clone_size: NA; cdr3_aa: CASSRQGLSYEQYF; cdr3_nt: TGTGCCAGCAGCCGACAGGGCTTATCCTACGAGCAGTACTTC
v_call: TRBV5-1; j_call: TRBJ2-1; d_call: TRBD2; clone_size: NA; cdr3_aa: CASSLTGGFYNEQFF; cdr3_nt: TGCGCCAGCAGCTTAACGGGAGGCTTCTACAATGAGCAGTTCTTC
v_call: TRBV4-3; j_call: TRBJ2-1; d_call: TRBD2; clone_size: once; cdr3_aa: CASSQDWASGSYQQFF; cdr3_nt: TGCGCCAGCAGCCAAGATTGGGCTAGCGGGAGTTATCAGCAGTTCTTC
v_call: TRBV2; j_call: TRBJ1-3; d_call: NA; clone_size: medium-sized; cdr3_aa: CASSVGLNSGNTIYF; cdr3_nt: TGTGCCAGCAGTGTAGGACTGAACTCTGGAAACACCATATATTTT